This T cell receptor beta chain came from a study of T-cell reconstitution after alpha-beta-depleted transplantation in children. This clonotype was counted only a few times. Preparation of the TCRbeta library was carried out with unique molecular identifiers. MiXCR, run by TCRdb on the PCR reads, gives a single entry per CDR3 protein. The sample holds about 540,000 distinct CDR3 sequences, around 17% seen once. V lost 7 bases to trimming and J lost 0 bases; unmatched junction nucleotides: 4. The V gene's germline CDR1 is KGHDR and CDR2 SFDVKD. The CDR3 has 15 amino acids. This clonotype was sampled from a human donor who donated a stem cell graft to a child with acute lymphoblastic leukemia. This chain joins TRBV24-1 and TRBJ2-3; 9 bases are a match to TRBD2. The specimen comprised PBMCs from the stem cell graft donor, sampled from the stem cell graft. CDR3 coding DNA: TGTGCCACCAGCCGGACTAGCGAGAGCACAGATACGCAGTATTTT. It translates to CATSRTSESTDTQYF.